This T cell receptor (beta chain) derives from a study of PD-L1 blockade in urothelial cancer. On the study more broadly: As for prior chemotherapy regimens, patients had received 0 to 3. Median T cell yield per blood sample was 120,000 to 150,000 cells.

V trimming: 3 bases; J trimming: 4 bases; junction bases outside the gene matches: 5. CDR3 length: 17 residues. Per germline, CDR1 KGHSH and CDR2 LQKENI. Time point given: pretreatment peripheral blood. All patients carried locally advanced or metastatic urothelial carcinoma. As concerns this clone: Its antigen remains unknown.

Overall study results and limits: Tumor-associated clones in blood expanded more at 3 weeks in durable-benefit patients.

Clones were sequenced by immunoSEQ multiplex PCR, and TCRdb holds only the in-frame ones, with some missing. The table includes approximately 52,000 clones, 85% detected once. The chain joins TRBV18 to TRBJ2-1; TRBD2 agrees at 14 bases. The sequences come from PBMCs, collected around atezolizumab (anti-PD-L1) treatment. The sequence came from a man in his 70s with urothelial cancer. CDR3 in amino acids: CASSPGTSGSGYNEQFF. The CDR3, as DNA: TGTGCCAGCTCACCCGGGACTAGCGGGAGTGGGTACAATGAGCAGTTCTTC.